This TCR beta chain was sequenced during a study of blood T cell repertoires in COVID-19. Germline V gene lookup returns CDR1 SGHDN and CDR2 FVKESK. The V and J ends lost 1 base and 5 bases, in that order; junction bases with no gene match: 10. The CDR3 loop spans 17 amino acids. TCRdb's table, derived via immunoSEQ multiplex PCR, lists solely in-frame clones and lacks some. The sample lists fewer than 450,000 clones, 75% to 90% occurring once. Specimen: peripheral blood. The chain links TRBV14 to TRBJ2-5; TRBD2 agrees at 10 bases. This clonotype was obtained from a woman between 50 and 59 years old with COVID-19, enrolled during active disease. The chain's CDR3 is CASSQVQREGPRETQYF. CDR3 nucleotide sequence: TGTGCCAGCAGCCAAGTTCAGCGGGAGGGCCCTCGGGAGACCCAGTACTTC.